The T cell receptor beta chain under discussion was sequenced for a study of monozygotic twins with inflammatory bowel disease. Both the TCRalpha cDNA and the TCRbeta cDNA were taken through two nested PCRs, lasting approximately 16 and 10 cycles. TCRdb reprocessed the 5' RACE reads and keeps a single row for each CDR3 protein, giving no DNA. The sample features about 160,000 distinct CDR3 sequences, with over 2.5% in its top ten. No T cells were sorted before total RNA was taken from whole blood. In the case of this clonotype: Its antigen is unknown.

Study outcomes and limitations: Neither one strong signal nor one clonotype associated with IBD was supported.

The sequenced material came from blood. The receptor was isolated from a human donor with ulcerative colitis or Crohn's disease, or a healthy co-twin of an affected twin (not recorded which).

CDR3: CATGSGPPSYEQYF. The chain recombines TRBV24-1 with TRBJ2-7; checking the TCRdb D call of TRBD1 is not possible without DNA. From germline, CDR1 is KGHDR and CDR2 SFDVKD. The CDR3 has 14 amino acids.